This T cell receptor (beta chain) was sequenced for a study of blood T cell repertoires in COVID-19. Study-level background: The origin of the acute and convalescent COVID-19 samples was the United States, Italy and Spain. T cells, B-cell-depleted T cells, or PBMCs supplied cDNA or gDNA.

Authors' data handling: From reference gene primer amplification, estimates of nucleated cell counts were derived. This table comes from immunoSEQ multiplex PCR, and its TCRdb copy is limited to in-frame clones, with some not included. From that table come the V and J calls and clone size; the DNA was used to work out D and trimming. The sample has under 35,000 clones, just under 80% seen once; the top ten hold 30% to 40%. In germline, CDR1 is SGDLS, CDR2 YYNGEE. The CDR3 sequence is 16 residues long. Trimming cost V 3 bases and J 5 bases, with 19 bases left between them. This TCR derives from an elderly man with acute or convalescent COVID-19. Sequenced input: peripheral blood. The chain links TRBV9 to TRBJ2-3; TRBD1 is a possible D gene (6 bases). In DNA, the CDR3 is TGTGCCAGCAGCGACCCGGGGCACCCACAGGGAGATACGCAGTATTTT. It is translated as CASSDPGHPQGDTQYF.